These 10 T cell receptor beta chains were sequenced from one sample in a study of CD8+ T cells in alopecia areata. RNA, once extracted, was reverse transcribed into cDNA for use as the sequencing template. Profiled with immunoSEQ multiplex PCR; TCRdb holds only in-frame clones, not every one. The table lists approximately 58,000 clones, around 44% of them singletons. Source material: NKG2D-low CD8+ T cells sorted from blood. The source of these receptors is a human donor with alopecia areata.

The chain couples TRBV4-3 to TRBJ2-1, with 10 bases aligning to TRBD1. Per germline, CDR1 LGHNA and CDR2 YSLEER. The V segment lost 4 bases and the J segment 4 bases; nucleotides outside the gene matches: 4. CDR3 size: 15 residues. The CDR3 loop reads CASSPGTGVYNEQFF. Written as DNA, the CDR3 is TGCGCCAGCAGCCCCGGGACAGGGGTTTACAATGAGCAGTTCTTC.

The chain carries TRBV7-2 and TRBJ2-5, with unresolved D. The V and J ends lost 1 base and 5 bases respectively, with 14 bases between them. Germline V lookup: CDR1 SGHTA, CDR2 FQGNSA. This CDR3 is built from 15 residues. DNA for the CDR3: TGTGCCAGCAGCTTAGAAAAGGGTGTATGGGAGACCCAGTACTTC. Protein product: CASSLEKGVWETQYF.

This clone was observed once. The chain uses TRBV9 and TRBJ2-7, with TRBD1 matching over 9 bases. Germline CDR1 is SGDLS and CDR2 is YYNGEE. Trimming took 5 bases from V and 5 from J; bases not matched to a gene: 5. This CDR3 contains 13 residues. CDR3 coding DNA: TGTGCCAGCAGGGGACAGGGAAGCAACGAGCAGTACTTC. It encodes CASRGQGSNEQYF.

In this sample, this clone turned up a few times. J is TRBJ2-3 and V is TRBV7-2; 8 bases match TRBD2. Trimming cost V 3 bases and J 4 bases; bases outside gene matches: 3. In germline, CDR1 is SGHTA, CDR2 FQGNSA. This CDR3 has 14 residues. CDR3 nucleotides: TGTGCCAGCAGCTTCGGACTAGCTCCAGATACGCAGTATTTT. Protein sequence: CASSFGLAPDTQYF. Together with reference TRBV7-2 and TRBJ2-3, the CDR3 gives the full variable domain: GAGVSQSPSNKVTEKGKDVELRCDPISGHTALYWYRQSLGQGLEFLIYFQGNSAPDKSGLPSDRFSAERTGGSVSTLTIQRTQQEDSAVYLCASSFGLAPDTQYFGPGTRLTVL.

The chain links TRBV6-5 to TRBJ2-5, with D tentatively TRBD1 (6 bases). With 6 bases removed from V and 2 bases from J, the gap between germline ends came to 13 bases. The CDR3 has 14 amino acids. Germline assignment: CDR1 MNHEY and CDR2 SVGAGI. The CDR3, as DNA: TGTGCCAGCAGAGCGAGACAGGTTCAAGAGACCCAGTACTTC. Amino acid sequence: CASRARQVQETQYF.

The CDR3 sequence: CASSLGQGERPVLTF. In DNA form, the CDR3 reads TGTGCCAGCAGCTTAGGACAGGGCGAGCGCCCCGTCCTGACTTTC. This chain connects TRBV7-8 to TRBJ2-6; 7 bases line up with TRBD1. Trimming took 1 base from V and 12 from J; bases not matched to a gene: 9. Germline CDR1 is SGHVS and CDR2 is FQNEAQ. The CDR3 length is 15 residues.

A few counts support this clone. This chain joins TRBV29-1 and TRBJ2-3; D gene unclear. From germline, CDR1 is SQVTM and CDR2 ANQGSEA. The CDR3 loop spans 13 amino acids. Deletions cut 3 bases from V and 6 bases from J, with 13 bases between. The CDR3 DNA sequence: TGCAGCGTTGAGCTCGACCTTAGGGATACGCAGTATTTT. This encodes CSVELDLRDTQYF.

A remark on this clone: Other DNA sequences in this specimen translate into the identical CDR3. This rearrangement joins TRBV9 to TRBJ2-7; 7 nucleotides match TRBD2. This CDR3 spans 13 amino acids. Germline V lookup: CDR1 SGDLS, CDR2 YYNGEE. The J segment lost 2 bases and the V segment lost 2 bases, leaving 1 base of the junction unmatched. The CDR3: CASSVGTTYEQYF. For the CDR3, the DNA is TGTGCCAGCAGCGTCGGGACTACCTACGAGCAGTACTTC.

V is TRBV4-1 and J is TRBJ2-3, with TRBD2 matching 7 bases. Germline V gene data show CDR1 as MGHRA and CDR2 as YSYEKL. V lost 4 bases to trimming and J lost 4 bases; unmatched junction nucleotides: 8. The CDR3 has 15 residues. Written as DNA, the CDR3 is TGCGCCAGCAGCCGCGGGGAGGGAAGGGCAGATACGCAGTATTTT. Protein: CASSRGEGRADTQYF.

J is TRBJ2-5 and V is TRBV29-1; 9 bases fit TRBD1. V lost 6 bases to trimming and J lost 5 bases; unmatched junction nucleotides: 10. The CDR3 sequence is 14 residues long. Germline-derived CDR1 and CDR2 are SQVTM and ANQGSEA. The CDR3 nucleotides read TGCAGCGTGGGGGTGGGACAGGGTGATGAGACCCAGTACTTC. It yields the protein CSVGVGQGDETQYF.